The source of this T cell receptor beta chain is a study of response to subunit inactivated influenza vaccine. Study outcomes and limitations: Authors suggested each seasonal flu vaccination may recruit only limited numbers of new T cells.

TCRdb recomputed calls from the RT-PCR reads with MiXCR, one row per CDR3 protein. The repertoire holds 800,000 to 1,000,000 distinct CDR3 sequences, with around 20% as singletons. About this clonotype itself: The antigen is unknown.

Trimming cost V 0 bases and J 2 bases, with 6 bases left between them. This CDR3 has 13 residues. Germline lookup yields CDR1 SGDLS and CDR2 YYNGEE. The rearrangement links TRBV9 to TRBJ2-7; tentatively, D is TRBD2 (5 bases). Source: PBMCs from blood, taken roughly 5 days after vaccination. The origin of this receptor is a man over 45 who received an inactivated influenza vaccine. The CDR3 is CASSVAGTYEQYF. CDR3 nucleotide sequence: TGTGCCAGCAGCGTAGCGGGAACCTACGAGCAGTACTTC.